The rows below give T cell receptor beta chains drawn from one sample of a study of metastatic and nonmetastatic thyroid tumors. TCRdb re-processed the PCR reads through MiXCR. Among about 24,000 clones listed, around 20% were seen once. The source material was blood. The receptors stem from a male donor with papillary thyroid cancer or a benign thyroid nodule (not recorded which). Some clones in this sample may be carry-over from other donors' samples. The CDR3 runs from the conserved cysteine through the conserved F or W. Each record gives: CDR3 protein, V gene, clone size, D gene, J gene. D genes are given only for firm matches. The size field is filled for only some rows; it gives once, few, many or a size class.

CDR3aa: CASRFRGSLAARTDTQYF; v_gene: TRBV11-3; abundance: many; d_gene: TRBD2; j_gene: TRBJ2-3
CDR3aa: CASSLGGLNTEAFF; v_gene: TRBV7-3; abundance: many; d_gene: -; j_gene: TRBJ1-1
CDR3aa: CSASSGLAGGAGSQYF; v_gene: TRBV20-1; abundance: -; d_gene: TRBD2; j_gene: TRBJ2-5
CDR3aa: CASSSGTDNEKLFF; v_gene: TRBV2; abundance: many; d_gene: TRBD1; j_gene: TRBJ1-4
CDR3aa: CSARGGAYEQYF; v_gene: TRBV20-1; abundance: many; d_gene: -; j_gene: TRBJ2-7
CDR3aa: CASSLVGTNEKLFF; v_gene: TRBV5-1; abundance: many; d_gene: -; j_gene: TRBJ1-4
CDR3aa: CASSRGSTDTQYF; v_gene: TRBV3-1; abundance: many; d_gene: -; j_gene: TRBJ2-3
CDR3aa: CASSYPRGGPLAKNIQYF; v_gene: TRBV6-2/TRBV6-3; abundance: many; d_gene: TRBD2; j_gene: TRBJ2-4
CDR3aa: CASSLNGRQTQYF; v_gene: TRBV7-6; abundance: -; d_gene: -; j_gene: TRBJ2-5
CDR3aa: CATSAPTHEQYF; v_gene: TRBV24-1; abundance: medium-sized; d_gene: -; j_gene: TRBJ2-7
CDR3aa: CASSLDRGHEQFF; v_gene: TRBV5-6; abundance: -; d_gene: TRBD1; j_gene: TRBJ2-1
CDR3aa: CSARAASGSGNEQFF; v_gene: TRBV20-1; abundance: many; d_gene: TRBD2; j_gene: TRBJ2-1
CDR3aa: CASSRRQGLGDEQYF; v_gene: TRBV13; abundance: many; d_gene: TRBD2; j_gene: TRBJ2-7
CDR3aa: CASSDSAMDTQYF; v_gene: TRBV25-1; abundance: medium-sized; d_gene: -; j_gene: TRBJ2-3
CDR3aa: CAWKENTEAFF; v_gene: TRBV30; abundance: many; d_gene: -; j_gene: TRBJ1-1
CDR3aa: CASSLGGSDAYEQYF; v_gene: TRBV27; abundance: many; d_gene: -; j_gene: TRBJ2-7
CDR3aa: CASSPTAGGNYEQYF; v_gene: TRBV18; abundance: many; d_gene: TRBD2; j_gene: TRBJ2-7
CDR3aa: CASSFGGSLYEQYF; v_gene: TRBV12-3/TRBV12-4; abundance: medium-sized; d_gene: -; j_gene: TRBJ2-7
CDR3aa: CASTEADTQYF; v_gene: TRBV7-9; abundance: many; d_gene: -; j_gene: TRBJ2-3
CDR3aa: CASSPHVMNTEAFF; v_gene: TRBV28; abundance: medium-sized; d_gene: -; j_gene: TRBJ1-1
CDR3aa: CAIRDSGMSSYEQYF; v_gene: TRBV10-3; abundance: medium-sized; d_gene: -; j_gene: TRBJ2-7
CDR3aa: CSSLSKAYEQYF; v_gene: TRBV20-1; abundance: many; d_gene: -; j_gene: TRBJ2-7
CDR3aa: CASSLGQQNSPLHF; v_gene: TRBV5-5; abundance: many; d_gene: -; j_gene: TRBJ1-6
CDR3aa: CASTTVDSYNSPLHF; v_gene: TRBV19; abundance: many; d_gene: -; j_gene: TRBJ1-6
CDR3aa: CASSLFLGAYEQFF; v_gene: TRBV27; abundance: medium-sized; d_gene: -; j_gene: TRBJ2-1
CDR3aa: CASSEGDGDSNQPQHF; v_gene: TRBV4-1; abundance: many; d_gene: -; j_gene: TRBJ1-5